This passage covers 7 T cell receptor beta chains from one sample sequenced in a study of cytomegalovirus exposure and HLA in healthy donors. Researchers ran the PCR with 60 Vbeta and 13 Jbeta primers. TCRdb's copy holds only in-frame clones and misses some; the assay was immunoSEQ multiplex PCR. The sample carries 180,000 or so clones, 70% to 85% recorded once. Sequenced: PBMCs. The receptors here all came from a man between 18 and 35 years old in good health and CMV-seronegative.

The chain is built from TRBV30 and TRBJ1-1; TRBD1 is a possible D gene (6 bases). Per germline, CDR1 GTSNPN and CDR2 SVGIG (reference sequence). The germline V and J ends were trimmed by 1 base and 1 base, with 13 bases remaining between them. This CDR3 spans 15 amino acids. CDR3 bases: TGTGCCTGGAGTGCTAGAAAGGGACAGAACACTGAAGCTTTCTTT. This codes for CAWSARKGQNTEAFF.

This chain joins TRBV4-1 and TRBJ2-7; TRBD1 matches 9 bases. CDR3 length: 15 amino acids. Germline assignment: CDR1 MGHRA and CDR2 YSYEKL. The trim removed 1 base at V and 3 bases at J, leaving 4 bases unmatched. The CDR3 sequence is CASSQGGTGFYEQYF. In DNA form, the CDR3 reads TGCGCCAGCAGCCAAGGGGGGACAGGGTTCTACGAGCAGTACTTC.

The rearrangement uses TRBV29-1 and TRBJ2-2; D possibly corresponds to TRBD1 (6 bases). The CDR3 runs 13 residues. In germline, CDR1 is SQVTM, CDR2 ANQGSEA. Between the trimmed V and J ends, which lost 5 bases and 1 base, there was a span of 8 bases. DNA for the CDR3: TGCAGCGTTTGGACAGAGAACACCGGGGAGCTGTTTTTT. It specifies CSVWTENTGELFF.

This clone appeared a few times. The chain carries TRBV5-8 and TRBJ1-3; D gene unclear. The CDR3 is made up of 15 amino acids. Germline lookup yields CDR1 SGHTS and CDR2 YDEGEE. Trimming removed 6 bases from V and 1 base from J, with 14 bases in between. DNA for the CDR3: TGTGCCAGCACCCTATCTTGGAGGTCTGGAAACACCATATATTTT. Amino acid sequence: CASTLSWRSGNTIYF.

DNA for the CDR3: TGCGCCAGCAGCCAAGATCTCCGGGCACGGGGGATTGAAGCTTTCTTT. Its protein is CASSQDLRARGIEAFF. V usage is TRBV4-3 and J usage is TRBJ1-1; perhaps TRBD1 as D (5 bases). Germline loops: CDR1 LGHNA, CDR2 YSLEER. Deletions cut 0 bases from V and 7 bases from J, with 18 bases between. CDR3 length equals 16 residues.

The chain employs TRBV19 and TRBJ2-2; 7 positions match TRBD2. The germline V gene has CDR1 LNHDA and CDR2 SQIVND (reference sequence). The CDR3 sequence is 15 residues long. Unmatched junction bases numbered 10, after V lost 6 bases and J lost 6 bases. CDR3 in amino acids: CASRTLGGSPGELFF. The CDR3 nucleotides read TGTGCCAGTAGGACCCTCGGCGGGAGTCCCGGGGAGCTGTTTTTT.

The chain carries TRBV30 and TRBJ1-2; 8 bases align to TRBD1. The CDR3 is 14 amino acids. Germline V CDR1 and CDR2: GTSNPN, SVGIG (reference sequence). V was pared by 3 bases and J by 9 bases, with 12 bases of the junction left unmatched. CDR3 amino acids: CAWRQTGASLRYTF. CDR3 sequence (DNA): TGTGCCTGGAGGCAGACAGGGGCTTCACTACGCTACACCTTC.